Following are 28 T cell receptor beta chains from one sample sequenced in a study of cytomegalovirus exposure and HLA in healthy donors listed by TCRdb under 2017. Receptor libraries were prepared by the immunoSEQ multiplex PCR assay. For the multiplex PCR, a mixture combining 60 forward primers for TCR Vbeta segments and 13 reverse primers for TCR Jbeta segments was used. TCRdb carries this immuneACCESS record with in-frame sequences only. Its versions omit some clonotypes, under half of them owing to an unresolved V gene in the studies checked, with the rest unexplained. In all, the sample holds over 55,000 clones, and 80% of those were seen once. The ten largest account for nearly 6% of the sample. Sequencing was carried out using PBMCs. The receptors were sampled from a male donor in good health and CMV-seronegative.

This sequence joins TRBV5-5 and TRBJ1-3, with a weak D call TRBD1 (6 bases). The CDR3 runs 15 residues. From germline, CDR1 is SGHKS and CDR2 YYEKEE (reference sequence). V lost 0 bases to trimming and J lost 2 bases, with 9 bases between them. CDR3 DNA: TGTGCCAGCAGCTTGGTGGCAGGGGCTGGAAACACCATATATTTT. It yields the protein CASSLVAGAGNTIYF.

Points on this clone: This sample includes further DNA sequences coding for the same CDR3. The J gene is TRBJ2-3, the V gene TRBV11-3, with 12 bases lining up with TRBD2. This CDR3 region has 16 residues. Germline V lookup: CDR1 SGHNT, CDR2 YENEEA. Trimming cost V 5 bases and J 3 bases; bases outside gene matches: 6. The CDR3 sequence is CASSPGLAGSTDTQYF. The CDR3 bases are TGTGCCAGCAGCCCCGGACTAGCGGGGAGTACAGATACGCAGTATTTT.

The chain is built from TRBV13 and TRBJ2-7; 9 nucleotides agree with TRBD2. The CDR3 has 14 residues. Germline V gene data show CDR1 as PRHDT and CDR2 as FYEKMQ (reference sequence). V trimming: 7 bases; J trimming: 5 bases; junction bases outside the gene matches: 9. Here the CDR3 DNA reads TGTGCCAGCACCTGGGGTAGCGGGGGCGACGAGCAGTACTTC. It encodes CASTWGSGGDEQYF. The whole variable domain, filled in from reference TRBV13 and TRBJ2-7, reads AAGVIQSPRHLIKEKRETATLKCYPIPRHDTVYWYQQGPGQDPQFLISFYEKMQSDKGSIPDRFSAQQFSDYHSELNMSSLELGDSALYFCASTWGSGGDEQYFGPGTRLTVT.

The rearrangement links TRBV15 to TRBJ1-4; D gene ambiguous. The CDR3 has 14 residues. In germline, CDR1 is LNHNV, CDR2 YYDKDF (reference sequence). Trimming removed 1 base at V and 4 bases at J, with 7 bases between. For the CDR3, the DNA is TGTGCCACCAGCAGAGCTGGCAGTAATGAAAAACTGTTTTTT. Its translation: CATSRAGSNEKLFF.

The chain joins TRBV9 to TRBJ2-3; 7 positions match TRBD1. The CDR3 runs to 14 residues. Germline CDR1 reads SGDLS; CDR2 reads YYNGEE. V dropped 0 bases and J dropped 8; count of bases not matched to a gene: 6. CDR3 bases: TGTGCCAGCAGCGTAGCTGGGGACAGACTTACGCAGTATTTT. Amino acid sequence: CASSVAGDRLTQYF.

The chain couples TRBV7-8 to TRBJ2-7, with 10 bases fitting TRBD2. CDR3 length: 13 residues. The ends lost 5 bases at V and 4 bases at J; junction bases unmatched: 2. Germline values: CDR1 SGHVS, CDR2 FQNEAQ. This CDR3 reads CASSPAGGYEQYF. In nucleotides, the CDR3 is TGTGCCAGCAGCCCAGCGGGGGGGTACGAGCAGTACTTC.

The rearrangement joins TRBV19 to TRBJ2-3, with 13 bases lining up with TRBD2. CDR1 is LNHDA and CDR2 is SQIVND in the germline V gene (reference sequence). V lost 10 bases to trimming and J lost 4 bases; unmatched junction nucleotides: 2. The CDR3 runs to 13 residues. In DNA form, the CDR3 reads TGTGCCACCGGACTAGCGGGGGCAGATACGCAGTATTTT. Translated: CATGLAGADTQYF. Drawing the rest from reference TRBV19 and TRBJ2-3, the complete variable domain is DGGITQSPKYLFRKEGQNVTLSCEQNLNHDAMYWYRQDPGQGLRLIYYSQIVNDFQKGDIAEGYSVSREKKESFPLTVTSAQKNPTAFYLCATGLAGADTQYFGPGTRLTVL.

The table lists this clone with a few counts. The genes are TRBV4-3 and TRBJ2-3; the match to TRBD2 covers 7 bases. The CDR3 extends over 19 amino acids. Germline CDR1 reads LGHNA; CDR2 reads YSLEER. V lost 0 bases, J lost 4 bases, and 16 bases stayed unmatched. This CDR3 reads CASSQDLGEGNPPADTQYF. In DNA form, the CDR3 reads TGCGCCAGCAGCCAAGATCTAGGGGAGGGCAACCCTCCGGCAGATACGCAGTATTTT.

This rearrangement joins TRBV19 to TRBJ2-1, with D unclear. Germline V gene sequence: CDR1 LNHDA, CDR2 SQIVND (reference sequence). There are 13 residues in the CDR3. V was cut by 3 bases and J by 8 bases, with 11 bases left in between. The CDR3 DNA sequence: TGTGCCAGTAGTATTACGGGTCAAGATGAGCAGTTCTTC. Translating gives CASSITGQDEQFF.

The V gene is TRBV18, the J gene TRBJ1-1, with 10 bases that match TRBD1. The CDR3 contains 15 residues. Germline V gives CDR1 KGHSH, CDR2 LQKENI. J lost 5 bases, V lost 5 bases, and 8 bases had no gene match. Here the CDR3 reads CASSTGQGTTTEAFF. The CDR3 DNA follows: TGTGCCAGCTCAACGGGACAGGGGACGACGACTGAAGCTTTCTTT.

Written as DNA, the CDR3 is TGTGCCAGCAGCTTAGGCCCGGTCTACGAGCAGTACTTC. Protein: CASSLGPVYEQYF. This rearrangement joins TRBV7-7 to TRBJ2-5, with D hard to call. The J call may be mistaken, given a closer DNA end match to TRBJ2-7. CDR1 and CDR2 from the germline V gene are SSHAT and FNYEAQ (reference sequence). The length of the CDR3 is 13 residues.

The chain combines TRBV19 with TRBJ2-1, with 15 positions matching TRBD2. The CDR3 has 16 residues. V was pared by 6 bases and J by 7 bases, with 7 bases of the junction left unmatched. CDR1 and CDR2 from the germline V gene are LNHDA and SQIVND (reference sequence). CDR3 coding DNA: TGTGCCAGTAGCTCGGGACTAGCGGGGGGCCTAAATGAGCAGTTCTTC. This translates into CASSSGLAGGLNEQFF.

V is TRBV11-3 and J is TRBJ2-2; maybe TRBD2 (6 bases). V lost 5 bases to trimming and J lost 3 bases, with 16 bases between them. Per germline, CDR1 SGHNT and CDR2 YENEEA. The CDR3 contains 16 residues. CDR3 nucleotide sequence: TGTGCCAGCAGCGCGGGGCCAGGGAAGGACACCGGGGAGCTGTTTTTT. Its translation is CASSAGPGKDTGELFF.

The chain couples TRBV7-3 to TRBJ2-2, with 9 bases aligning to TRBD1. Germline V gene sequence: CDR1 SGHTA, CDR2 FQGTGA. The CDR3 is 15 residues long. V dropped 4 bases and J dropped 1; count of bases not matched to a gene: 1. The DNA of the CDR3 is TGTGCCAGCAGCTCGGGACAGGGGAACACCGGGGAGCTGTTTTTT. Its protein is CASSSGQGNTGELFF. Supplemented by reference TRBV7-3 and TRBJ2-2, the full variable domain reads GAGVSQTPSNKVTEKGKYVELRCDPISGHTALYWYRQSLGQGPEFLIYFQGTGAADDSGLPNDRFFAVRPEGSVSTLKIQRTERGDSAVYLCASSSGQGNTGELFFGEGSRLTVL.

The chain carries TRBV9 and TRBJ1-1, with TRBD1 matching 7 bases. With V trimmed by 4 bases and J by 5 bases, 11 bases remained unmatched. CDR3 length: 15 amino acids. Germline V lookup: CDR1 SGDLS, CDR2 YYNGEE. The CDR3 loop reads CASSPRGGYGTEAFF. Here the CDR3 DNA reads TGTGCCAGCAGCCCCCGAGGGGGCTATGGTACTGAAGCTTTCTTT.

The chain is built from TRBV14 and TRBJ1-3, with D perhaps TRBD1 (5 bases). This CDR3 is built from 17 residues. Germline V gives CDR1 SGHDN, CDR2 FVKESK. Trimming shortened V by 1 base and J by 0 bases, and 13 bases separated the two germline ends. CDR3 in DNA: TGTGCCAGCAGCCAAGGCAACGGGGGAAGCTCTGGAAACACCATATATTTT. It yields the protein CASSQGNGGSSGNTIYF.

This clone was counted only a few times. The gene calls are TRBV9 and TRBJ1-2, with D possibly being TRBD1 (5 bases). V dropped 3 bases and J dropped 4 bases, with 16 bases sitting between them. This CDR3 has 15 residues. Germline CDR1 is SGDLS and CDR2 is YYNGEE. CDR3 loop: CASSAFSGKIYGYTF. CDR3 nucleotide sequence: TGTGCCAGCAGCGCGTTCTCAGGGAAGATCTATGGCTACACCTTC.

CDR3 DNA sequence: TGTGCAAGTCGCTTAGTGGCCTCCTGGCGGGGGGGTGACACCGGGGAGCTGTTTTTT. Translation: CASRLVASWRGGDTGELFF. This chain joins TRBV12-2 and TRBJ2-2; TRBD2 is taken as the D call from the table, unchecked against the DNA. TRBV12-2 counts as a pseudogene. The CDR3 runs 19 residues.

This clone has only a few counts. The V and J genes are TRBV6-1 and TRBJ2-3; a weak D match, TRBD1 (6 bases). The CDR3 runs 14 residues. Germline V gives CDR1 MNHNS, CDR2 SASEGT. Trimming left V 0 bases short and J 6 bases short, with 10 bases between. The CDR3 here is CASSEAQGIDTQYF. As DNA, the CDR3 is TGTGCCAGCAGTGAAGCACAGGGAATCGATACGCAGTATTTT.

This clone has a handful of counts. The chain joins TRBV7-3 to TRBJ1-1; TRBD1 matches at 8 bases. The V and J ends lost 5 bases and 3 bases, in that order; junction bases with no gene match: 2. Germline lookup yields CDR1 SGHTA and CDR2 FQGTGA. The CDR3 is 13 amino acids. CDR3 loop: CASSADRDTEAFF. The CDR3 coding sequence is TGTGCCAGCAGCGCGGACAGGGACACTGAAGCTTTCTTT. The full variable domain, completed using reference TRBV7-3 and TRBJ1-1, is GAGVSQTPSNKVTEKGKYVELRCDPISGHTALYWYRQSLGQGPEFLIYFQGTGAADDSGLPNDRFFAVRPEGSVSTLKIQRTERGDSAVYLCASSADRDTEAFFGQGTRLTVV.

The sample holds one count of this clone. The rearrangement joins TRBV6-5 to TRBJ1-1; TRBD1 is a possible D gene (5 bases). The CDR3 runs 13 residues. Germline assignment: CDR1 MNHEY and CDR2 SVGAGI. V was shortened by 5 bases and J by 6 bases, with 13 bases between the two germline ends. CDR3 DNA: TGTGCCAGCAGTATAGAGCAGGGCGCTGAAGCTTTCTTT. Amino acids: CASSIEQGAEAFF.

The gene calls are TRBV5-1 and TRBJ2-5; the match to TRBD2 covers 15 bases. J was trimmed by 5 bases and V by 4 bases; bases with no gene match: 9. Germline V gene data show CDR1 as SGHRS and CDR2 as YFSETQ. The CDR3 has 17 residues. CDR3 coding DNA: TGCGCCAGCAGCGGACTAGGGACTAGCGGGGGGACTGAGACCCAGTACTTC. It codes for CASSGLGTSGGTETQYF. Supplemented by reference TRBV5-1 and TRBJ2-5, the full variable domain reads KAGVTQTPRYLIKTRGQQVTLSCSPISGHRSVSWYQQTPGQGLQFLFEYFSETQRNKGNFPGRFSGRQFSNSRSEMNVSTLELGDSALYLCASSGLGTSGGTETQYFGPGTRLLVL.

This chain connects TRBV5-6 to TRBJ2-5; TRBD1 agrees at 7 bases. The V gene's germline CDR1 is SGHDT and CDR2 YYEEEE. With V trimmed by 4 bases and J by 3 bases, 12 bases remained unmatched. The CDR3 has 16 residues. The CDR3 DNA reads as TGTGCCAGCAGCCCTGAGGGGGCCTCTAAGGAAGAGACCCAGTACTTC. Translating gives CASSPEGASKEETQYF.

This rearrangement joins TRBV7-6 to TRBJ1-4; D unclear. Germline V gene data show CDR1 as SGHVS and CDR2 as FNYEAQ. The CDR3 has 15 amino acids. The V end was cut by 0 bases, the J end by 5 bases, with 10 bases between. CDR3 DNA sequence: TGTGCCAGCAGCTTAGCTCTGCGGCGGAATGAAAAACTGTTTTTT. Encoded protein: CASSLALRRNEKLFF.

The genes are TRBV27 and TRBJ1-2, with D possibly matching TRBD1 (5 bases). Germline CDR1 reads MNHEY; CDR2 reads SMNVEV (reference sequence). The CDR3 is 14 residues long. V lost 3 bases, J lost 4 bases, and 12 bases lay in between. As DNA, the CDR3 is TGTGCCAGCAGTTTTCGGGGGTCCCTCTATGGCTACACCTTC. Encoded protein: CASSFRGSLYGYTF.

The chain carries TRBV6-1 and TRBJ1-1, with 8 bases identical to TRBD1. V lost 6 bases to trimming and J lost 4 bases; unmatched junction nucleotides: 4. This CDR3 has 13 amino acids. The germline gives CDR1 MNHNS, CDR2 SASEGT. The chain's CDR3 is CASRSGGGTEAFF. The CDR3 nucleotides read TGTGCCAGCAGGTCAGGGGGCGGCACTGAAGCTTTCTTT.

The rearrangement joins TRBV19 to TRBJ1-1; 7 nucleotides line up with TRBD1. The CDR3 length is 16 residues. V shed 4 bases, J shed 3 bases, and the junction held 11 bases outside the gene matches. Germline lookup yields CDR1 LNHDA and CDR2 SQIVND (reference sequence). CDR3 DNA sequence: TGTGCCAGTAGTACAGGGGTGGCAGGGGGATACACTGAAGCTTTCTTT. Amino acid sequence: CASSTGVAGGYTEAFF.

This clone was observed once. The V and J genes are TRBV19 and TRBJ1-1; D not resolved. V was clipped by 7 bases and J by 2 bases, with 11 bases between them. The CDR3 spans 13 residues. From germline, CDR1 is LNHDA and CDR2 SQIVND (reference sequence). This CDR3 is CASTLTGNTEAFF. The CDR3 DNA sequence: TGTGCCAGTACTCTGACGGGAAACACTGAAGCTTTCTTT.